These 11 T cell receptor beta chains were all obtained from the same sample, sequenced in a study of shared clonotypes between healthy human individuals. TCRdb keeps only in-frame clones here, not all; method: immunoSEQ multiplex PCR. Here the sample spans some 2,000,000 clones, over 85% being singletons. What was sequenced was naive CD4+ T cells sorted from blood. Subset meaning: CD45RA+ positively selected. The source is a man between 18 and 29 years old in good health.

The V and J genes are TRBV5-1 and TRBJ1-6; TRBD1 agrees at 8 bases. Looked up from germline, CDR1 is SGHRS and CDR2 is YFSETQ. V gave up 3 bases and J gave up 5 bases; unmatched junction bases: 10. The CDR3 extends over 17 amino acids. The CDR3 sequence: CASSSSGGRMDNSPLHF. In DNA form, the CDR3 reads TGCGCCAGCAGCTCCTCAGGGGGCAGGATGGATAATTCACCCCTCCACTTT.

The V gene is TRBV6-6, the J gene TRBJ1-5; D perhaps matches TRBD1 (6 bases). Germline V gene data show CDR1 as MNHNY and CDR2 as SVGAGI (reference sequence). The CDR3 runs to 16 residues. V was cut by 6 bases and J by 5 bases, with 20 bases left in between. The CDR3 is CASSPSGGRLDQPQHF. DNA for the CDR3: TGTGCCAGCAGCCCCAGCGGGGGGCGACTCGATCAGCCCCAGCATTTT.

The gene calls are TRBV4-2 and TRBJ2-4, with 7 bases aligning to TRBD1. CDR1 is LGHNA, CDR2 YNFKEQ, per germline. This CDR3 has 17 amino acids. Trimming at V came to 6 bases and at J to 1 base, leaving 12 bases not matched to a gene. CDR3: CASSLRDPRGAKNIQYF. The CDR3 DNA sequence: TGTGCCAGCAGTCTCCGGGACCCCAGGGGGGCCAAAAACATTCAGTACTTC.

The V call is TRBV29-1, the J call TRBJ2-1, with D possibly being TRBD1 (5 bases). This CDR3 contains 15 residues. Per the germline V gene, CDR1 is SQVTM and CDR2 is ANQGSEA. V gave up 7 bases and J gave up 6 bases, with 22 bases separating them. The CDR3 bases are TGCAGCGCTGATTCCGGACACTTAGACGTCAATGAGCAGTTCTTC. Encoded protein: CSADSGHLDVNEQFF.

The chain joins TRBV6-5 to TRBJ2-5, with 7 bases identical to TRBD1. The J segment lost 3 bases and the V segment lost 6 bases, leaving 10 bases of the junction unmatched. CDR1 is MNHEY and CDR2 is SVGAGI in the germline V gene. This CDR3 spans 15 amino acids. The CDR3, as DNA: TGTGCCAGCAGGAACACCGGGACAGCCAAAGAGACCCAGTACTTC. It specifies CASRNTGTAKETQYF.

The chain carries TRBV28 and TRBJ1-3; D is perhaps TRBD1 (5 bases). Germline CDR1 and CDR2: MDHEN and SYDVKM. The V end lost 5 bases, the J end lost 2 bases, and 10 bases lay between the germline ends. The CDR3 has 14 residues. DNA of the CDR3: TGTGCCAGCAGTCCCGGGGCAACTGGAAACACCATATATTTT. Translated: CASSPGATGNTIYF.

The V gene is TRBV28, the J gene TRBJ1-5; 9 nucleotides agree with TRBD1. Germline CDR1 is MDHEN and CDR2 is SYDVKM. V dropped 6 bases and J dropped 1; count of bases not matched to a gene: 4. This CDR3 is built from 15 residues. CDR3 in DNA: TGTGCCAGCAGCTCCGGGACAGGGAGCAATCAGCCCCAGCATTTT. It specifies CASSSGTGSNQPQHF.

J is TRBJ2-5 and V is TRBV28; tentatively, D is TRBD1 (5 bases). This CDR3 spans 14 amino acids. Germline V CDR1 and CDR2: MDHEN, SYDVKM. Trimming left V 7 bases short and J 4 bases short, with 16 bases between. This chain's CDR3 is CASTKGALGETQYF. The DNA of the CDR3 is TGTGCCAGCACCAAAGGGGCCCTCGGAGAGACCCAGTACTTC.

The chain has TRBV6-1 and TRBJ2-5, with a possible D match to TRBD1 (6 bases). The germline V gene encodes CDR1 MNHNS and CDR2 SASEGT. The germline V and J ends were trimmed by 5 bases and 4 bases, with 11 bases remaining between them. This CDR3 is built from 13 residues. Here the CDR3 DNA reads TGTGCCAGCAGTAGTCCAGGGGTAGAGACCCAGTACTTC. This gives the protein CASSSPGVETQYF.

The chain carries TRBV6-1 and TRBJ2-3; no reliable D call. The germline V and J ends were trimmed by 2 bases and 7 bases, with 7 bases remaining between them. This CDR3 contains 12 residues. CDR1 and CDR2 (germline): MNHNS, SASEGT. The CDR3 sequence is CASSEITNTQYF. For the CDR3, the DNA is TGTGCCAGCAGTGAAATAACAAATACGCAGTATTTT.

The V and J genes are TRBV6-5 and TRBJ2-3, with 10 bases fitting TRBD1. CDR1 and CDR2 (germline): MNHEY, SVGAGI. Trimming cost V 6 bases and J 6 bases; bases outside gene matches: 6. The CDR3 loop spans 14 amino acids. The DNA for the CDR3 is TGTGCCAGCAGGAGACAGGGGGCTCGGGATACGCAGTATTTT. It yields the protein CASRRQGARDTQYF.